This TCR beta chain was retrieved from a study of blood T cell repertoires in COVID-19. Study information: From the United States, Italy and Spain came samples of acute and convalescent COVID-19. T cells, B-cell-depleted T cells, or PBMCs supplied cDNA or gDNA.

Trimming removed 2 bases from V and 6 bases from J, with 23 bases in between. The CDR3 extends over 17 amino acids. The germline CDR1 and CDR2 sequences are ENHRY and SYGVKD. This clone occurred a few times. The authors' processing: Nucleated cell number was recorded as an estimate derived from reference gene primer amplification. Assay used: immunoSEQ multiplex PCR; TCRdb lists only in-frame clones, some missing. The V and J calls and clone size come from that table; D and trimming were worked out from the DNA. The sample contains approximately 150,000 clones, around nine tenths of which appear only once.

Sequencing was carried out using peripheral blood. V and J are TRBV10-3 and TRBJ2-7, with D possibly being TRBD2 (6 bases). This TCR was recovered from a man aged 65 to 79 with active COVID-19. In nucleotides, the CDR3 is TGTGCCATCAGTGAGAAACGGAGGGGAACTAGCATCCCCGAGCAGTACTTC. Its translation is CAISEKRRGTSIPEQYF.